The next 5 T cell receptor beta chains were all read from a single sample in a study of control samples from healthy donors and cancer patients. The method was immunoSEQ multiplex PCR; TCRdb's version includes in-frame clones alone and lacks a portion of them. The table includes over 80,000 clones, approximately 82% detected once. The sequenced material came from blood. All receptors come from a man in his 60s in good health.

This clone has a single count. This chain uses TRBV5-5 with TRBJ1-5; D gene ambiguous. V lost 4 bases to trimming and J lost 0 bases, with 14 bases between them. CDR1 is SGHKS and CDR2 is YYEKEE in the germline V gene (reference sequence). The CDR3 covers 16 residues. For the CDR3, the DNA is TGTGCCAGCAGCCCGATCGTGGGTAATAGCAATCAGCCCCAGCATTTT. It is translated as CASSPIVGNSNQPQHF.

The V call is TRBV7-9, the J call TRBJ2-3, with unresolved D. This CDR3 region has 15 residues. Trimming stripped 1 base from V and 1 base from J, with 9 bases between. Looked up from germline, CDR1 is SEHNR and CDR2 is FQNEAQ (reference sequence). The CDR3 here is CASSLGAGGTDTQYF. CDR3 bases: TGTGCCAGCAGCTTAGGAGCCGGCGGCACAGATACGCAGTATTTT.

The V and J genes are TRBV19 and TRBJ2-1; tentatively, D is TRBD2 (6 bases). The germline V gene has CDR1 LNHDA and CDR2 SQIVND (reference sequence). CDR3 length equals 17 residues. V was clipped by 0 bases and J by 0 bases, with 12 bases between them. The CDR3, as DNA: TGTGCCAGTAGTATAGATGCTAGCGACAACTCCTACAATGAGCAGTTCTTC. It codes for CASSIDASDNSYNEQFF.

The V call is TRBV5-6, the J call TRBJ2-2; TRBD1 might be the D (5 bases). Germline V CDR1 and CDR2: SGHDT, YYEEEE. The CDR3 sequence is 15 residues long. Trimming left V 1 base short and J 2 bases short, with 9 bases between. For the CDR3, the DNA is TGTGCCAGCAGCTTGATCGACAGAAACACCGGGGAGCTGTTTTTT. The encoded protein is CASSLIDRNTGELFF.

The chain links TRBV5-8 to TRBJ2-2; D call uncertain. The germline V gene has CDR1 SGHTS and CDR2 YDEGEE. This CDR3 has 10 amino acids. The ends were cut back, 5 bases at V and 9 bases at J, with 5 bases in the middle. The CDR3 loop is CASSSRELFF. CDR3 DNA sequence: TGTGCCAGCAGTTCGAGGGAGCTGTTTTTT.